Listed here are 28 T cell receptor beta chains from one sample, sequenced in a study of post-analysis software for immune sequencing data. General study points: TRBV5-6, TRBV5-1 and TRBV20-1 were among five TRBV segments more frequent in patients than controls.

Incorporated into the TCR beta cDNA libraries were unique molecular identifiers, which served to reduce PCR and sequencing biases. A single record per CDR3 protein comes from TCRdb applying MiXCR to the PCR reads. The sample lists some 700,000 distinct CDR3 sequences, approximately 59% occurring once. Their antigens remain unidentified. Sequenced sample: blood. The receptors were sampled from a girl aged 2-10 years with multiple sclerosis.

This clonotype has just a few counts. The chain is built from TRBV5-6 and TRBJ1-2; 8 bases map to TRBD1. This CDR3 has 13 amino acids. The trim removed 3 bases at V and 8 bases at J, leaving 6 bases unmatched. Germline-derived CDR1 and CDR2 are SGHDT and YYEEEE. The CDR3 region is CASSSWTGSGYTF. For the CDR3, the DNA is TGTGCCAGCAGCTCATGGACAGGGTCCGGCTACACCTTC.

V gene TRBV14 combines with J gene TRBJ2-6, with 10 positions matching TRBD1. V shed 7 bases and J 2 bases; nucleotides not matched to a gene: 8. CDR3 size: 17 residues. In germline, CDR1 is SGHDN, CDR2 FVKESK. The CDR3 is CASNDRGRIPGANVLTF. DNA for the CDR3: TGTGCCAGCAACGACAGGGGGCGAATTCCTGGGGCCAACGTCCTGACTTTC.

The J gene is TRBJ1-1, the V gene TRBV7-8, with 9 bases lining up with TRBD1. The length of the CDR3 is 19 residues. Trimming removed 1 base from V and 2 bases from J; junction bases left unmatched: 14. Germline CDR1 and CDR2: SGHVS and FQNEAQ. DNA of the CDR3: TGTGCCAGCAGCTTAGGCCAGTCCCGGGACAGGGTCCTCAACACTGAAGCTTTCTTT. Translated: CASSLGQSRDRVLNTEAFF.

This clonotype was detected only once. The V gene is TRBV5-1, the J gene TRBJ2-1; D uncertain. V dropped 5 bases and J dropped 6 bases, with 9 bases sitting between them. CDR1 is SGHRS and CDR2 is YFSETQ in the germline V gene. CDR3 length equals 12 residues. CDR3 sequence: CASSEHRNEQFF. The CDR3 DNA follows: TGCGCCAGCAGTGAACACCGCAATGAGCAGTTCTTC.

This chain uses TRBV21-1 with TRBJ2-3; the DNA was not used to check the table's D call, TRBD1. TRBV21-1 is listed as a pseudogene. The CDR3 contains 13 residues. CDR3 amino acids: CASSKLGADTQYF. Here the CDR3 DNA reads TGTGCCAGCAGCAAACTGGGGGCAGATACGCAGTATTTT.

This clonotype was picked up one time. This chain connects TRBV18 to TRBJ1-5; TRBD1 aligns across 7 bases. CDR1 and CDR2 (germline): KGHSH, LQKENI. The CDR3 has 17 amino acids. V lost 3 bases and J lost 1; bases outside the gene matches: 9. The CDR3 nucleotides read TGTGCCAGCTCACCTACTCCTACAGGGGTGAGCAATCAGCCCCAGCATTTT. Its protein product is CASSPTPTGVSNQPQHF.

This clonotype was seen a handful of times. The chain carries TRBV9 and TRBJ2-1, with D possibly being TRBD2 (5 bases). V lost 0 bases and J lost 5, with 9 bases in between. The CDR3 length is 14 residues. The germline CDR1 and CDR2 sequences are SGDLS and YYNGEE. The CDR3 region is CASSVVPGDNEQFF. The CDR3 nucleotides read TGTGCCAGCAGCGTAGTCCCCGGGGACAATGAGCAGTTCTTC.

J is TRBJ2-3 and V is TRBV6-1; TRBD1 is a possible D gene (6 bases). In germline, CDR1 is MNHNS, CDR2 SASEGT. V was cut by 1 base and J by 2 bases, with 10 bases left in between. This CDR3 has 15 residues. The CDR3 here is CASSEVAGVTDTQYF. Written as DNA, the CDR3 is TGTGCCAGCAGTGAAGTTGCAGGGGTCACAGATACGCAGTATTTT.

The CDR3 DNA reads TGTGCCAGCAGCTCCCCGGCAGGATTGTATGGCTACACCTTC. Protein sequence: CASSSPAGLYGYTF. The chain carries TRBV7-2 and TRBJ1-2; D unresolved. V dropped 4 bases and J dropped 5 bases, with 14 bases sitting between them. Germline V gene sequence: CDR1 SGHTA, CDR2 FQGNSA. The CDR3 extends over 14 amino acids.

The chain joins TRBV7-9 to TRBJ1-2; D uncertain. V was trimmed by 5 bases and J by 6 bases, leaving 16 bases between them. The CDR3 totals 14 residues. CDR1 SEHNR and CDR2 FQNEAQ come from the germline V gene (reference sequence). CDR3 DNA: TGTGCCAGCAGCCCCGGGCCTAAAAACCATGGCTACACCTTC. It specifies CASSPGPKNHGYTF.

This chain's CDR3 is CASSPPPEQYF. The CDR3, as DNA: TGTGCCAGCTCACCACCGCCCGAGCAGTACTTC. The chain couples TRBV18 to TRBJ2-5; D not resolved. The end of the DNA fits TRBJ2-7 better, so the J call may be wrong. CDR3 length: 11 amino acids. Per the germline V gene, CDR1 is KGHSH and CDR2 is LQKENI.

The table lists this clonotype with a few counts. The J gene is TRBJ2-7, the V gene TRBV2; D may be TRBD2 (6 bases). Germline loops: CDR1 SNHLY, CDR2 FYNNEI. Trimming left V 3 bases short and J 5 bases short, with 17 bases between. This CDR3 is built from 15 residues. For the CDR3, the DNA is TGTGCCAGCAGTGAGGCGGAGTACGGGAGTGACGAGCAGTACTTC. It encodes CASSEAEYGSDEQYF.

This clonotype was counted a few times. The gene calls are TRBV20-1 and TRBJ2-3; D gene unclear. Germline assignment: CDR1 DFQATT and CDR2 SNEGSKA (reference sequence). The V and J ends lost 3 bases and 6 bases respectively, with 7 bases between them. The CDR3 totals 11 residues. Here the CDR3 DNA reads TGCAGTGCTAGCTCGGTCGATACGCAGTATTTT. It specifies CSASSVDTQYF.

This clonotype has more than one count but fewer than ten. The V and J genes are TRBV2 and TRBJ2-7, with TRBD2 identical over 15 bases. In germline, CDR1 is SNHLY, CDR2 FYNNEI. V was clipped by 8 bases and J by 2 bases; unmatched bases: 4. This CDR3 is built from 15 residues. CDR3 DNA: TGTGCCAGCCTGGGACTAGCGGGAGGAGCCTACGAGCAGTACTTC. It encodes CASLGLAGGAYEQYF.

Here the CDR3 DNA reads TGTGCCAGCAGCCAGGGGGAGGGGATCTACGAGCAGTACTTC. Translation: CASSQGEGIYEQYF. V is TRBV3-1 and J is TRBJ2-7; TRBD2 matches at 7 bases. CDR1 and CDR2 from the germline V gene are LGHDT and YNNKEL (reference sequence). The CDR3 is made up of 14 amino acids. Trimming at V came to 3 bases and at J to 3 bases, leaving 5 bases not matched to a gene.

The chain couples TRBV20-1 to TRBJ1-2; no clear D. Germline V gene data show CDR1 as DFQATT and CDR2 as SNEGSKA (reference sequence). Trimming stripped 4 bases from V and 4 bases from J, with 7 bases between. The CDR3 runs 11 residues. The CDR3: CSAKDTYGYTF. Written as DNA, the CDR3 is TGCAGTGCTAAAGACACCTATGGCTACACCTTC.

V is TRBV5-1 and J is TRBJ1-1, with a tentative D call TRBD1 (5 bases). The germline gives CDR1 SGHRS, CDR2 YFSETQ. This CDR3 is built from 13 residues. Trimming shortened V by 5 bases and J by 2 bases, and 10 bases separated the two germline ends. CDR3 nucleotides: TGCGCCAGCAGATTGACAGCCAACACTGAAGCTTTCTTT. Translating it yields CASRLTANTEAFF.

The genes are TRBV27 and TRBJ1-1; no reliable D call. The germline V and J ends were trimmed by 2 bases and 4 bases, with 11 bases remaining between them. The germline V gene encodes CDR1 MNHEY and CDR2 SMNVEV (reference sequence). This CDR3 has 14 residues. CDR3 DNA sequence: TGTGCCAGCAGTTTACAGTGGGAGGGCACTGAAGCTTTCTTT. Translating gives CASSLQWEGTEAFF.

The chain uses TRBV20-1 and TRBJ2-3; D remains unclear. CDR1 is DFQATT, CDR2 SNEGSKA, per germline (reference sequence). CDR3 length: 12 residues. With 3 bases removed from V and 6 bases from J, the gap between germline ends came to 10 bases. The CDR3 loop is CSARKGADTQYF. The CDR3, as DNA: TGCAGTGCTAGGAAGGGCGCGGATACGCAGTATTTT.

This clonotype was seen a single time. The chain is built from TRBV6-1 and TRBJ1-1; 8 nucleotides align to TRBD1. Germline V gene data show CDR1 as MNHNS and CDR2 as SASEGT. This CDR3 is built from 14 residues. V was pared by 9 bases and J by 0 bases, with 6 bases of the junction left unmatched. CDR3 DNA: TGTGCCAGTGACAGGGGAGGCGTGAACACTGAAGCTTTCTTT. Its translation: CASDRGGVNTEAFF.

This clonotype turned up a few times. V is TRBV27 and J is TRBJ2-1; perhaps TRBD1 as D (5 bases). The V gene's germline CDR1 is MNHEY and CDR2 SMNVEV (reference sequence). The CDR3 spans 13 residues. The V end was cut by 7 bases, the J end by 7 bases, with 14 bases between. The CDR3 coding sequence is TGTGCCAGCAAGCCCACAGGTGGGAATGAGCAGTTCTTC. This translates into CASKPTGGNEQFF.

This clonotype was counted between two and nine times. The V gene is TRBV20-1, the J gene TRBJ2-5, with 7 bases lining up with TRBD1. This CDR3 comprises 14 residues. CDR1 DFQATT and CDR2 SNEGSKA come from the germline V gene (reference sequence). J was trimmed by 1 base and V by 7 bases; bases with no gene match: 9. The CDR3 sequence is CSVTPDRSQETQYF. CDR3 DNA: TGCAGTGTGACGCCGGACAGGTCCCAAGAGACCCAGTACTTC.

This chain joins TRBV2 and TRBJ2-1; 11 nucleotides agree with TRBD2. With 2 bases clipped from V and 4 bases from J, the junction kept 10 bases outside the gene matches. Germline V gene sequence: CDR1 SNHLY, CDR2 FYNNEI. This CDR3 spans 18 amino acids. The CDR3 loop is CASSESRASGRHYNEQFF. Here the CDR3 DNA reads TGTGCCAGCAGTGAATCTCGGGCTAGCGGGAGGCATTACAATGAGCAGTTCTTC. Together with reference TRBV2 and TRBJ2-1, the CDR3 gives the full variable domain: EPEVTQTPSHQVTQMGQEVILRCVPISNHLYFYWYRQILGQKVEFLVSFYNNEISEKSEIFDDQFSVERPDGSNFTLKIRSTKLEDSAMYFCASSESRASGRHYNEQFFGPGTRLTVL.

This chain joins TRBV20-1 and TRBJ1-5, with D uncertain. Germline CDR1 reads DFQATT; CDR2 reads SNEGSKA (reference sequence). This CDR3 spans 12 amino acids. V lost 5 bases and J 0 bases, leaving 5 bases between the germline ends. The CDR3 DNA reads TGCAGTGCTGGACCTAGCAATCAGCCCCAGCATTTT. It codes for CSAGPSNQPQHF.

This clonotype was seen only once. J is TRBJ1-4 and V is TRBV25-1, with no clear D. CDR1 is MGHDK, CDR2 SYGVNS, per germline. Trimming removed 2 bases at V and 4 bases at J, with 11 bases between. CDR3 length: 15 amino acids. CDR3 region: CASSEGRRVNEKLFF. CDR3 DNA sequence: TGTGCCAGCAGTGAAGGCCGGCGGGTTAATGAAAAACTGTTTTTT.

The gene calls are TRBV12-3 or TRBV12-4 and TRBJ2-7; TRBD2 matches at 9 bases. V lost 8 bases, J lost 6 bases, and 11 bases stayed unmatched. The CDR3 is made up of 14 amino acids. The CDR3 loop is CASAYSGRGLEQYF. The CDR3, as DNA: TGTGCCAGCGCTTATAGCGGGAGAGGACTCGAGCAGTACTTC.

The CDR3 DNA reads TGCGCCAGCAGCTTGAACGACAATGAGCAGTTCTTC. This translates into CASSLNDNEQFF. The V gene is TRBV5-1, the J gene TRBJ2-1; D gene unclear. This CDR3 comprises 12 residues. CDR1 is SGHRS and CDR2 is YFSETQ in the germline V gene. Trimming shortened V by 1 base and J by 5 bases, and 4 bases separated the two germline ends. Drawing the rest from reference TRBV5-1 and TRBJ2-1, the complete variable domain is KAGVTQTPRYLIKTRGQQVTLSCSPISGHRSVSWYQQTPGQGLQFLFEYFSETQRNKGNFPGRFSGRQFSNSRSEMNVSTLELGDSALYLCASSLNDNEQFFGPGTRLTVL.

This clonotype was seen more than once but under ten times. The rearrangement uses TRBV6-5 and TRBJ2-1; a weak D match, TRBD2 (6 bases). Trimming left V 8 bases short and J 0 bases short, with 14 bases between. This CDR3 has 15 residues. The germline CDR1 and CDR2 sequences are MNHEY and SVGAGI. The chain's CDR3 is CASGPTGSSYNEQFF. In DNA form, the CDR3 reads TGTGCCAGCGGACCCACCGGGAGCTCCTACAATGAGCAGTTCTTC.